There are a few counts of the clone carrying this T cell receptor beta chain. What it recognizes is unknown. Study processing details: Out-of-frame sequences were removed, leaving 2,204,828 distinct TCRbeta sequences. TCRdb's table, derived via immunoSEQ multiplex PCR, lists solely in-frame clones and lacks some. V and J calls and clone size come straight from that table; D and trimming were deduced from the DNA. The sample carries roughly 49,000 clones, 82% recorded once. These data are taken from a study of memory CD4+ T cells and cytomegalovirus serostatus. The sort gate was single viable CD3+CD4+CD8-CD45RO+ cells for memory CD4+ T cells. Serum IgG to CMV pp150, pp28, p38 and p52 defined serostatus. Study findings and constraints: A US-trained random forest predicted CMV serostatus with median AUC around 0.93. Of 150 to 200 reported CMV TCRbeta sequences, around 63 were found in memory CD4+ repertoires.

The source is an adult in good health and CMV-seronegative. The sample comprised memory CD4+ T cells from blood.

The CDR3 sequence is CASSPGQVNQPQHF. The CDR3 nucleotides are TGTGCCAGCAGCCCTGGACAGGTCAATCAGCCCCAGCATTTT. The chain links TRBV9 to TRBJ1-5, with TRBD1 matching over 7 bases. V dropped 4 bases and J dropped 3; count of bases not matched to a gene: 4. There are 14 residues in the CDR3. Germline CDR1 reads SGDLS; CDR2 reads YYNGEE.